These 24 T cell receptor beta chains originate from one sample sequenced in a study of CD8 T cells in Susac syndrome. The RNA, roughly 0.45 to 1 ug, was put through reverse transcription using random hexamers. TCRdb called the immunoSEQ multiplex PCR reads again in MiXCR, with one record for every CDR3 protein. The table shows more than 150,000 distinct CDR3 sequences, with nearly 97% occurring only once. The sequenced sample consisted of CD8+ T cells from PBMCs. Every receptor here comes from a human donor with multiple sclerosis.

The chain recombines TRBV6-2 or TRBV6-3 with TRBJ1-5, with D possibly being TRBD1 (5 bases). The germline CDR1 and CDR2 sequences are MNHEY and SVGEGT. The germline V and J ends were trimmed by 6 bases and 0 bases, with 18 bases remaining between them. This CDR3 contains 17 residues. The CDR3 loop reads CASRAGRPTYSNQPQHF. The CDR3 nucleotides read TGTGCCAGCAGGGCGGGACGGCCGACCTATAGCAATCAGCCCCAGCATTTT.

This chain connects TRBV3-1 to TRBJ2-5; D remains unclear. Trimming removed 1 base from V and 1 base from J, with 10 bases in between. Germline-derived CDR1 and CDR2 are LGHDT and YNNKEL (reference sequence). The CDR3 extends over 15 amino acids. The CDR3 reads CASSQVWGLQETQYF. The DNA of the CDR3 is TGTGCCAGCAGCCAAGTTTGGGGTCTCCAAGAGACCCAGTACTTC.

This sequence joins TRBV2 and TRBJ2-7, with 8 positions matching TRBD1. Losses at the gene ends were 6 bases for V and 0 bases for J; bases not matched to a gene: 7. The CDR3 spans 15 residues. CDR1 and CDR2 from the germline V gene are SNHLY and FYNNEI. CDR3 residues: CASSEGQESSYEQYF. In DNA, the CDR3 is TGTGCCAGCAGCGAGGGACAGGAGAGCTCCTACGAGCAGTACTTC. Supplemented by reference TRBV2 and TRBJ2-7, the full variable domain reads EPEVTQTPSHQVTQMGQEVILRCVPISNHLYFYWYRQILGQKVEFLVSFYNNEISEKSEIFDDQFSVERPDGSNFTLKIRSTKLEDSAMYFCASSEGQESSYEQYFGPGTRLTVT.

The chain couples TRBV6-1 to TRBJ1-3; D remains unclear. Germline V gene sequence: CDR1 MNHNS, CDR2 SASEGT. CDR3 length equals 14 residues. The germline V and J ends were trimmed by 3 bases and 0 bases, with 6 bases remaining between them. The DNA of the CDR3 is TGTGCCAGCAGTGACGGTGTCTCTGGAAACACCATATATTTT. As protein: CASSDGVSGNTIYF.

The V and J genes are TRBV11-2 and TRBJ2-7; D is uncertain. CDR3 size: 13 residues. Germline CDR1 and CDR2: SGHAT and FQNNGV. Trimming removed 2 bases from V and 6 bases from J, with 11 bases in between. The CDR3 region has the DNA TGTGCCAGCAGCTTAAGTCTAAGCGCCGAGCAGTACTTC. It encodes CASSLSLSAEQYF.

The V call is TRBV19, the J call TRBJ2-7; TRBD2 aligns across 7 bases. The germline V gene encodes CDR1 LNHDA and CDR2 SQIVND (reference sequence). There are 12 residues in the CDR3. Trimming at V came to 3 bases and at J to 7 bases, leaving 3 bases not matched to a gene. For the CDR3, the DNA is TGTGCCAGTAGTATCCCTAGCGGTGAGCAGTACTTC. Encoded protein: CASSIPSGEQYF.

This clonotype was seen only a few times. V is TRBV29-1 and J is TRBJ1-2, with unresolved D. The germline gives CDR1 SQVTM, CDR2 ANQGSEA. The CDR3 has 12 amino acids. Trimming took off 3 bases at V and 5 bases at J, with 10 bases between the two ends. The DNA for the CDR3 is TGCAGCGTTGAGGATAGAGAATATGGCTACACCTTC. Its protein product is CSVEDREYGYTF. Supplemented by reference TRBV29-1 and TRBJ1-2, the full variable domain reads SAVISQKPSRDICQRGTSLTIQCQVDSQVTMMFWYRQQPGQSLTLIATANQGSEATYESGFVIDKFPISRPNLTFSTLTVSNMSPEDSSIYLCSVEDREYGYTFGSGTRLTVV.

The chain recombines TRBV25-1 with TRBJ2-7, with D possibly being TRBD2 (6 bases). Trimming took off 2 bases at V and 3 bases at J, with 11 bases between the two ends. Per germline, CDR1 MGHDK and CDR2 SYGVNS. The CDR3 loop spans 14 amino acids. CDR3 DNA: TGTGCCAGCAGTGAAGGCGGGATACTCTACGAGCAGTACTTC. It translates to CASSEGGILYEQYF.

The genes are TRBV29-1 and TRBJ2-2, with D uncertain. V lost 4 bases to trimming and J lost 6 bases, with 15 bases between them. The CDR3 has 14 amino acids. Germline CDR1 reads SQVTM; CDR2 reads ANQGSEA. This CDR3 is CSVAAGPASGELFF. DNA of the CDR3: TGCAGCGTTGCAGCCGGCCCGGCGTCCGGGGAGCTGTTTTTT.

The chain links TRBV9 to TRBJ2-5, with 8 bases matching TRBD1. This CDR3 spans 14 amino acids. Germline V gene lookup returns CDR1 SGDLS and CDR2 YYNGEE. Trimming at V came to 8 bases and at J to 4 bases, leaving 10 bases not matched to a gene. In DNA form, the CDR3 reads TGTGCCAGTCAGGGGGCTAGTCTGGGAGAGACCCAGTACTTC. Translating it yields CASQGASLGETQYF.

V is TRBV4-1 and J is TRBJ2-4, with D possibly being TRBD2 (6 bases). Germline V gene sequence: CDR1 MGHRA, CDR2 YSYEKL. The CDR3 is 18 residues long. Trimming left V 0 bases short and J 8 bases short, with 23 bases between. The CDR3 DNA reads TGCGCCAGCAGCCAAGAAACGGGAGTCGTCTCCTCCGAAGACATTCAGTACTTC. This translates into CASSQETGVVSSEDIQYF.

This sequence joins TRBV18 and TRBJ2-3; perhaps D is TRBD1 or TRBD2 (5 bases each). Trimming cost V 3 bases and J 7 bases, with 8 bases left between them. From germline, CDR1 is KGHSH and CDR2 LQKENI. The CDR3 sequence is 12 residues long. For the CDR3, the DNA is TGTGCCAGCTCACCGGGGGAGTATACGCAGTATTTT. It yields the protein CASSPGEYTQYF.

The V and J genes are TRBV20-1 and TRBJ1-1; no clear D. The CDR3 totals 13 residues. Germline V lookup: CDR1 DFQATT, CDR2 SNEGSKA (reference sequence). V shed 6 bases and J shed 0 bases, with 11 bases lying between them. Written as DNA, the CDR3 is TGCAGTGCCAAAAGGCAGGTGAACACTGAAGCTTTCTTT. It translates to CSAKRQVNTEAFF.

The CDR3 coding sequence is TGTGCCTTTCTCACCACTGGACAGGGGGCTGACGATACGCAGTATTTT. Encoded protein: CAFLTTGQGADDTQYF. This chain connects TRBV30 to TRBJ2-3; 11 nucleotides line up with TRBD1. CDR1 GTSNPN and CDR2 SVGIG come from the germline V gene (reference sequence). J lost 6 bases, V lost 7 bases, and 15 bases had no gene match. This CDR3 comprises 16 residues. The entire variable domain, with the rest obtained from reference TRBV30 and TRBJ2-3, is as follows: SQTIHQWPATLVQPVGSPLSLECTVEGTSNPNLYWYRQAAGRGLQLLFYSVGIGQISSEVPQNLSASRPQDRQFILSSKKLLLSDSGFYLCAFLTTGQGADDTQYFGPGTRLTVL.

The chain has TRBV11-2 and TRBJ1-1; no definite D call. Trimming cost V 5 bases and J 13 bases, with 14 bases left between them. The CDR3 consists of 11 residues. Per germline, CDR1 SGHAT and CDR2 FQNNGV. CDR3 nucleotides: TGTGCCAGCAGCGTCCGGGATACGGGTTTCTTT. Translation gives CASSVRDTGFF.

J is TRBJ2-2 and V is TRBV25-1, with D perhaps matching TRBD1 (6 bases). V was pared by 8 bases and J by 4 bases, with 14 bases between. There are 14 residues in the CDR3. Germline V lookup: CDR1 MGHDK, CDR2 SYGVNS. The CDR3 DNA reads as TGTGCCAGCTCTTGGGACACATTCACCGGGGAGCTGTTTTTT. Its translation is CASSWDTFTGELFF.

This clonotype is a singleton in its sample. The chain combines TRBV6-2 or TRBV6-3 with TRBJ2-1; 14 nucleotides line up with TRBD2. The germline V gene encodes CDR1 MNHEY and CDR2 SVGEGT. The CDR3 loop spans 16 amino acids. The junction had 5 bases not matched to a gene; V was cut back by 5 bases and J by 5 bases. CDR3 nucleotide sequence: TGTGCCAGCAGTCAGACTAGCGGGGGGGCACACAATGAGCAGTTCTTC. As protein: CASSQTSGGAHNEQFF.

J is TRBJ2-2 and V is TRBV2; D gene ambiguous. V lost 0 bases and J 5 bases, leaving 4 bases between the germline ends. The CDR3 totals 13 residues. The V gene's germline CDR1 is SNHLY and CDR2 FYNNEI. Written as DNA, the CDR3 is TGTGCCAGCAGTGAAGCGGGGACCGGGGAGCTGTTTTTT. Its translation is CASSEAGTGELFF.

The CDR3 DNA reads as TGTGCCAGCAGCTCCCGTCTGGGCGGGGGGTCCTACAATGAGCAGTTCTTC. It encodes CASSSRLGGGSYNEQFF. The chain carries TRBV9 and TRBJ2-1, with 8 bases that match TRBD2. CDR3 length equals 17 residues. Germline V CDR1 and CDR2: SGDLS, YYNGEE. J lost 1 base, V lost 4 bases, and 10 bases had no gene match.

The J gene is TRBJ2-3, the V gene TRBV29-1; possible D gene TRBD1, 5 bases. Germline CDR1 SQVTM, CDR2 ANQGSEA. The CDR3 totals 12 residues. Trimming cost V 1 base and J 6 bases, with 8 bases left between them. CDR3 DNA sequence: TGCAGCGTTGAAGGACAGATGGATACGCAGTATTTT. As protein: CSVEGQMDTQYF.

The chain is built from TRBV6-5 and TRBJ2-7; 11 bases map to TRBD1. Germline CDR1 and CDR2: MNHEY and SVGAGI. This CDR3 spans 14 amino acids. V lost 4 bases and J lost 5; bases outside the gene matches: 4. For the CDR3, the DNA is TGTGCCAGCAGTTTCCGGACAGGGGGCAACGAGCAGTACTTC. Protein: CASSFRTGGNEQYF.

The chain carries TRBV3-1 and TRBJ2-1; D not certain. The germline CDR1 and CDR2 sequences are LGHDT and YNNKEL (reference sequence). V was cut by 0 bases and J by 4 bases, with 4 bases left in between. The length of the CDR3 is 13 residues. The CDR3 is CASSQDLYNEQFF. The CDR3 DNA follows: TGTGCCAGCAGCCAAGACCTATACAATGAGCAGTTCTTC.

The count of this clonotype is one. This chain uses TRBV7-9 with TRBJ2-5; tentative D call: TRBD1 (5 bases). There are 14 residues in the CDR3. V lost 1 base to trimming and J lost 4 bases, with 10 bases between them. CDR1 and CDR2 (germline): SEHNR, FQNEAQ (reference sequence). The CDR3 DNA follows: TGTGCCAGCAGCTTAGTCTCCAGGGCAGAGACCCAGTACTTC. Amino acid sequence: CASSLVSRAETQYF.

V gene TRBV27 combines with J gene TRBJ2-5; no definite D call. The germline V gene has CDR1 MNHEY and CDR2 SMNVEV (reference sequence). V was trimmed by 9 bases and J by 5 bases, leaving 19 bases between them. This CDR3 contains 14 residues. The CDR3 protein is CASANPATEETQYF. The CDR3 nucleotides are TGTGCCAGTGCTAACCCGGCCACGGAGGAGACCCAGTACTTC.